These 27 T cell receptor beta chains came from one sample sequenced in a study of blood T cells in healthy people across ages. A J-beta primer mix and a sample-barcoded 5' primer were used in a second PCR of about 7 to 11 cycles. One entry per CDR3 protein results from TCRdb running MiXCR on the 5' RACE reads. Here the sample spans hundreds of thousands of distinct CDR3 sequences, approximately 40% being singletons. The sample comprised blood. The source is a man older than 75 in good health.

This clonotype was counted only a few times. The CDR3 DNA reads TGCAGTGCTAGAAAGAGCGGGAGGCCGAATGAGCAGTTCTTC. Translation: CSARKSGRPNEQFF. V usage is TRBV20-1 and J usage is TRBJ2-1; 9 nucleotides align to TRBD2. After removal of 2 bases from V and 7 bases from J, the junction contained 6 bases not matched to a gene. This CDR3 has 14 residues. CDR1 and CDR2 (germline): DFQATT, SNEGSKA (reference sequence).

This chain joins TRBV9 and TRBJ2-5; TRBD2 matches at 10 bases. CDR1 SGDLS and CDR2 YYNGEE come from the germline V gene. V was clipped by 0 bases and J by 2 bases; unmatched bases: 7. The CDR3 has 17 amino acids. Here the CDR3 reads CASSVAVSGRTQETQYF. The DNA of the CDR3 is TGTGCCAGCAGCGTAGCTGTTAGCGGGAGGACACAAGAGACCCAGTACTTC. The variable domain in full, with the rest retrieved from reference TRBV9 and TRBJ2-5, is DSGVTQTPKHLITATGQRVTLRCSPRSGDLSVYWYQQSLDQGLQFLIQYYNGEERAKGNILERFSAQQFPDLHSELNLSSLELGDSALYFCASSVAVSGRTQETQYFGPGTRLLVL.

The rearrangement joins TRBV28 to TRBJ1-4, with D tentatively TRBD1 (6 bases). The CDR3 totals 15 residues. Germline V lookup: CDR1 MDHEN, CDR2 SYDVKM. CDR3 DNA: TGTGCAGCCACCGGGACAAGTGCAACTAATGAAAAACTGTTTTTT. Translated, it gives CAATGTSATNEKLFF.

At least ten counts were recorded for this clonotype. This chain joins TRBV20-1 and TRBJ2-1; 8 bases are shared with TRBD2. CDR1 and CDR2 from the germline V gene are DFQATT and SNEGSKA (reference sequence). This CDR3 is built from 14 residues. V was clipped by 6 bases and J by 2 bases; unmatched bases: 6. CDR3 loop: CSAQRERTYNEQFF. The CDR3 nucleotides read TGCAGTGCGCAGCGGGAGAGGACCTACAATGAGCAGTTCTTC.

This clonotype has more than one count but fewer than ten. The V gene is TRBV27, the J gene TRBJ2-7; no firm D call. CDR1 and CDR2 (germline): MNHEY, SMNVEV (reference sequence). The CDR3 is 13 amino acids. V was trimmed by 8 bases and J by 0 bases, leaving 11 bases between them. Written as DNA, the CDR3 is TGTGCCAGCCGCTTGACTTACTCCTACGAGCAGTACTTC. Translated, it gives CASRLTYSYEQYF.

This rearrangement joins TRBV2 to TRBJ1-1; D not resolved. CDR3 length: 15 residues. Trimming left V 2 bases short and J 4 bases short, with 14 bases between. CDR1 is SNHLY and CDR2 is FYNNEI in the germline V gene. The CDR3 sequence is CASSEWQVEGTEAFF. For the CDR3, the DNA is TGTGCCAGCAGTGAATGGCAGGTCGAGGGCACTGAAGCTTTCTTT.

This chain uses TRBV24-1 with TRBJ2-4; no firm D call. CDR3 length equals 11 residues. Per the germline V gene, CDR1 is KGHDR and CDR2 is SFDVKD. Trimming took 3 bases from V and 13 from J, leaving 9 bases between them. The CDR3 loop reads CATSDNLEQYF. In nucleotides, the CDR3 is TGTGCCACCAGTGATAACCTAGAGCAGTACTTC.

The gene calls are TRBV2 and TRBJ2-6; TRBD1 or TRBD2 may be the D gene (6 bases each). This CDR3 contains 15 residues. Trimming left V 7 bases short and J 2 bases short, with 12 bases between. Germline CDR1 and CDR2: SNHLY and FYNNEI. The CDR3 region has the DNA TGTGCCAGCATCCTGGGGGGCGCTGGGGCCAACGTCCTGACTTTC. Encoded protein: CASILGGAGANVLTF.

Note on this clonotype: A read error may explain this, as a much larger clone is one base away. The chain's CDR3 is CAGSRGTVTDTQYF. As DNA, the CDR3 is TGTGCCGGCAGCCGCGGGACAGTCACAGATACGCAGTATTTT. The chain couples TRBV12-3 or TRBV12-4 to TRBJ2-3; tentative D call: TRBD1 (7 bases). The CDR3 sequence is 14 residues long.

This chain connects TRBV20-1 to TRBJ2-3; no firm D call. Germline assignment: CDR1 DFQATT and CDR2 SNEGSKA (reference sequence). Trimming took 4 bases from V and 0 from J, leaving 14 bases between them. CDR3 length: 15 residues. The CDR3 loop is CSATNRVSSTDTQYF. DNA for the CDR3: TGCAGTGCTACGAATCGAGTCTCAAGCACAGATACGCAGTATTTT.

This clonotype was observed a handful of times. The V and J genes are TRBV5-1 and TRBJ2-1; D remains ambiguous. CDR1 SGHRS and CDR2 YFSETQ come from the germline V gene. This CDR3 contains 14 residues. The ends were cut back, 3 bases at V and 1 base at J, with 8 bases in the middle. The CDR3 coding sequence is TGCGCCAGCAGCTCCACGACGTCCTACAATGAGCAGTTCTTC. Its protein product is CASSSTTSYNEQFF.

This clonotype was recorded a few times. This chain links TRBV14 with TRBJ1-5; D is perhaps TRBD1 (5 bases). The CDR3 runs to 15 residues. Germline values: CDR1 SGHDN, CDR2 FVKESK. Trimming stripped 0 bases from V and 6 bases from J, with 12 bases between. The CDR3 is CASSQDGTGGQPQHF. The CDR3 region has the DNA TGTGCCAGCAGCCAAGACGGGACGGGCGGTCAGCCCCAGCATTTT. The full variable domain, in which reference TRBV14 and TRBJ1-5 provide the parts outside the CDR3, is EAGVTQFPSHSVIEKGQTVTLRCDPISGHDNLYWYRRVMGKEIKFLLHFVKESKQDESGMPNNRFLAERTGGTYSTLKVQPAELEDSGVYFCASSQDGTGGQPQHFGDGTRLSIL.

J is TRBJ2-2 and V is TRBV3-1; D gene uncertain. This CDR3 comprises 17 residues. Germline V gene lookup returns CDR1 LGHDT and CDR2 YNNKEL (reference sequence). V was pared by 5 bases and J by 4 bases, with 20 bases between. In DNA form, the CDR3 reads TGTGCCAGCAGCTATTATCCCCCGCCCGTGGGCACCGGGGAGCTGTTTTTT. The encoded protein is CASSYYPPPVGTGELFF. Full variable domain (missing parts from reference TRBV3-1 and TRBJ2-2): DTAVSQTPKYLVTQMGNDKSIKCEQNLGHDTMYWYKQDSKKFLKIMFSYNNKELIINETVPNRFSPKSPDKAHLNLHINSLELGDSAVYFCASSYYPPPVGTGELFFGEGSRLTVL.

CDR3 sequence reads: CASTSFGTSYEQYF. CDR3 coding DNA: TGTGCCAGCACCTCCTTCGGGACCTCCTACGAGCAGTACTTC. The chain recombines TRBV28 with TRBJ2-7; D could derive from TRBD1 or TRBD2 (5 bases each). Germline V lookup: CDR1 MDHEN, CDR2 SYDVKM. CDR3 size: 14 residues. Deletions cut 7 bases from V and 0 bases from J, with 13 bases between.

This sequence joins TRBV29-1 and TRBJ2-1, with D unresolved. This CDR3 has 12 residues. The germline gives CDR1 SQVTM, CDR2 ANQGSEA. Trimming cost V 4 bases and J 8 bases, with 12 bases left between them. The CDR3 nucleotides read TGCAGCGTTGGGATCCGTCCAGATGAGCAGTTCTTC. Translation gives CSVGIRPDEQFF.

J is TRBJ2-3 and V is TRBV5-1; D is ambiguous. Germline V gene sequence: CDR1 SGHRS, CDR2 YFSETQ. The CDR3 covers 13 residues. With 5 bases removed from V and 0 bases from J, the gap between germline ends came to 7 bases. This CDR3 is CASRTASTDTQYF. Here the CDR3 DNA reads TGCGCCAGCAGGACGGCTAGCACAGATACGCAGTATTTT.

Concerning this clonotype itself: Possible read error: a much larger clone is one base away. This CDR3 is CASCQGVTNIQYF. In DNA, the CDR3 is TGCGCCAGCTGCCAAGGGGTGACAAACATTCAGTACTTC. The rearrangement uses TRBV4-3 and TRBJ2-7, with D perhaps TRBD1 (5 bases). The J call may be mistaken, given a closer DNA end match to TRBJ2-4. The CDR3 sequence is 13 residues long. Germline-derived CDR1 and CDR2 are LGHNA and YSLEER.

This clonotype was recorded a few times. The chain carries TRBV4-1 and TRBJ2-5, with D possibly being TRBD1 (6 bases). Between the trimmed V and J ends, which lost 1 base and 5 bases, there was a span of 14 bases. Per germline, CDR1 MGHRA and CDR2 YSYEKL. The CDR3 runs to 15 residues. The CDR3 region is CASSQAQGRWETQYF. CDR3 in DNA: TGCGCCAGCAGCCAAGCACAGGGTAGATGGGAGACCCAGTACTTC.

In DNA, the CDR3 is TGCGCCAGCAGCCAAGACGTAATAGGGCTAGCGGGAGAGAATGAGCAGTTCTTC. Translating gives CASSQDVIGLAGENEQFF. The chain combines TRBV4-3 with TRBJ2-1; 10 bases agree with TRBD2. Germline CDR1 is LGHNA and CDR2 is YSLEER. The CDR3 covers 18 residues. Losses at the gene ends were 0 bases for V and 7 bases for J; bases not matched to a gene: 12.

There are a few counts of this clonotype. This sequence joins TRBV4-3 and TRBJ1-5; D unresolved. Germline assignment: CDR1 LGHNA and CDR2 YSLEER. The CDR3 has 13 amino acids. V lost 3 bases, J lost 7 bases, and 10 bases lay in between. The CDR3 DNA reads as TGCGCCAGCAGCCACCTTGTCGGGCAGCCCCAGCATTTT. Its translation is CASSHLVGQPQHF.

About this clonotype itself: A clone one base away is much larger, so this may be a read error. This chain links TRBV20-1 with TRBJ2-2, with 10 bases lining up with TRBD2. Germline CDR1 and CDR2: DFQATT and SNEGSKA (reference sequence). With 3 bases clipped from V and 3 bases from J, the junction kept 10 bases outside the gene matches. The CDR3 extends over 17 amino acids. The CDR3 loop reads CSARRPSGGRDTGELFF. CDR3 DNA sequence: TGCAGTGCTAGGCGGCCTAGCGGGGGCCGAGACACCGGGGAGCTGTTTTTT.

The chain combines TRBV20-1 with TRBJ2-5; 13 bases are a match to TRBD2. From germline, CDR1 is DFQATT and CDR2 SNEGSKA (reference sequence). CDR3 size: 16 residues. Trimming removed 0 bases from V and 11 bases from J; junction bases left unmatched: 12. The CDR3 here is CSARDGGLAGSNEQYF. The CDR3, as DNA: TGCAGTGCTAGAGATGGGGGACTAGCGGGATCCAATGAGCAGTACTTC.

This clonotype was counted only a few times. The CDR3 nucleotides are TGTGCCAGCAGCTCAAGGACTAGCGGGGGCCTCGTGTACTTC. Translation: CASSSRTSGGLVYF. The chain is built from TRBV7-2 and TRBJ2-5; TRBD2 matches at 13 bases. This CDR3 has 14 residues. Germline-derived CDR1 and CDR2 are SGHTA and FQGNSA. Unmatched junction bases numbered 9, after V lost 4 bases and J lost 13 bases.

A remark on this clonotype: A much larger clone lies a single base off, so this may be a read error. V usage is TRBV29-1 and J usage is TRBJ2-7; D not resolved. The germline V gene encodes CDR1 SQVTM and CDR2 ANQGSEA. The CDR3 is 12 residues long. V lost 5 bases and J lost 10, with 18 bases in between. DNA of the CDR3: TGCAGCGTTCTTAAGTCCGCAGGCCTCCAGTACTTC. The encoded protein is CSVLKSAGLQYF.

This clonotype was recorded a few times. The chain couples TRBV10-3 to TRBJ2-7; the D call may be TRBD1 or TRBD2 (6 bases each). The CDR3 spans 14 residues. Germline V lookup: CDR1 ENHRY, CDR2 SYGVKD. The V and J ends lost 0 bases and 5 bases respectively, with 11 bases between them. The CDR3 sequence: CAISESRGAHEQYF. The CDR3 DNA sequence: TGTGCCATCAGTGAGTCGAGGGGGGCCCACGAGCAGTACTTC.

This clonotype was observed a few times. The rearrangement links TRBV27 to TRBJ2-1, with 10 bases aligning to TRBD1. From germline, CDR1 is MNHEY and CDR2 SMNVEV (reference sequence). This CDR3 region has 15 residues. Trimming at V came to 4 bases and at J to 6 bases, leaving 6 bases not matched to a gene. CDR3 sequence reads: CASSYRDRGRNEQFF. The DNA of the CDR3 is TGTGCCAGCAGTTACCGGGACAGGGGTCGCAATGAGCAGTTCTTC.

This clonotype occurred a few times. J is TRBJ1-2 and V is TRBV4-1; D gene ambiguous. Germline V gene sequence: CDR1 MGHRA, CDR2 YSYEKL. V shed 1 base and J shed 7 bases, with 22 bases lying between them. CDR3 length: 17 amino acids. CDR3 region: CASSQVQGVRALGGYTF. In DNA, the CDR3 is TGCGCCAGCAGCCAAGTCCAAGGAGTTAGGGCCCTAGGTGGCTACACCTTC.